Shown below are 24 T cell receptor beta chains from a single sample sequenced in a study of cytomegalovirus exposure and HLA in healthy donors (dated by TCRdb to between 2016 and 2019). The library was built by means of the immunoSEQ multiplex PCR assay. The multiplex PCR relied on a mix of 60 forward primers for TCR Vbeta segments and 13 reverse primers for TCR Jbeta segments. In TCRdb, the immuneACCESS table is reduced to in-frame sequences with V and J assigned. These tables do not hold every clone; where another copy was compared, an unresolved V gene accounts for under half, and the others remain unexplained. The sample contains about 82,000 clones, around 80% of them found a single time. The leading ten clones occupy about an eighth of the sample. The sequencing sample was made of PBMCs. These receptors all stem from a human donor in good health.

The rearrangement uses TRBV7-2 and TRBJ2-5, with D perhaps matching TRBD1 (7 bases). Germline V gene data show CDR1 as SGHTA and CDR2 as FQGNSA. The CDR3 is 16 residues long. Between the trimmed V and J ends, which lost 4 bases and 6 bases, there was a span of 21 bases. The CDR3: CASSSAEGASRKTQYF. CDR3 DNA: TGTGCCAGCAGCTCGGCGGAGGGGGCGTCGAGGAAGACCCAGTACTTC. Drawing the rest from reference TRBV7-2 and TRBJ2-5, the complete variable domain is GAGVSQSPSNKVTEKGKDVELRCDPISGHTALYWYRQSLGQGLEFLIYFQGNSAPDKSGLPSDRFSAERTGGSVSTLTIQRTQQEDSAVYLCASSSAEGASRKTQYFGPGTRLLVL.

This chain joins TRBV12-5 and TRBJ2-7; 9 bases align to TRBD1. The length of the CDR3 is 16 residues. Germline CDR1 reads LGHNT; CDR2 reads FRNRAP. Germline trimming cut 1 base from V and 6 bases from J; bases unmatched to any gene: 10. DNA of the CDR3: TGTGCTAGTGGTTTGGGGCCGGGACAGGGCGCCCGCGAGCAGTACTTC. Protein: CASGLGPGQGAREQYF.

J is TRBJ2-5 and V is TRBV6-5, with 9 bases matching TRBD1. In germline, CDR1 is MNHEY, CDR2 SVGAGI. V trimming: 6 bases; J trimming: 1 base; junction bases outside the gene matches: 0. The CDR3 totals 13 residues. The CDR3 nucleotides are TGTGCCAGCAGGACAGGGGGCCAAGAGACCCAGTACTTC. Amino acid sequence: CASRTGGQETQYF.

The chain carries TRBV2 and TRBJ1-5; no clear D gene. Trimming cost V 8 bases and J 4 bases, with 12 bases left between them. Germline CDR1 SNHLY, CDR2 FYNNEI. This CDR3 region has 13 residues. CDR3 region: CASQDNVNQPQHF. CDR3 in DNA: TGTGCCAGCCAGGATAATGTAAATCAGCCCCAGCATTTT.

The chain links TRBV7-8 to TRBJ1-3; D is undetermined. Deletions cut 1 base from V and 0 bases from J, with 7 bases between. The CDR3 extends over 15 amino acids. CDR1 is SGHVS, CDR2 FQNEAQ, per germline. The CDR3: CASSLGAGSGNTIYF. CDR3 DNA sequence: TGTGCCAGCAGCTTAGGGGCAGGCTCTGGAAACACCATATATTTT.

This rearrangement joins TRBV5-1 to TRBJ2-7, with 10 bases fitting TRBD2. This CDR3 is built from 14 residues. The J segment lost 7 bases and the V segment lost 1 base, leaving 5 bases of the junction unmatched. Germline CDR1 and CDR2: SGHRS and YFSETQ. DNA of the CDR3: TGCGCCAGCAGCTTGACTAGCGGGGCCGGGGAGCAGTACTTC. Translated: CASSLTSGAGEQYF.

This rearrangement joins TRBV7-8 to TRBJ1-1; D may be TRBD1 (6 bases). Between the trimmed V and J ends, which lost 0 bases and 11 bases, there was a span of 13 bases. The length of the CDR3 is 13 residues. Looked up from germline, CDR1 is SGHVS and CDR2 is FQNEAQ. The CDR3 DNA follows: TGTGCCAGCAGCTTAGCGCCTGGTAGGGGGGCTTTCTTT. Protein: CASSLAPGRGAFF.

The chain carries TRBV6-1 and TRBJ2-7; TRBD2 might be the D (6 bases). CDR1 MNHNS and CDR2 SASEGT come from the germline V gene. The CDR3 is 11 amino acids. Trimming took 3 bases from V and 7 from J, leaving 7 bases between them. As DNA, the CDR3 is TGTGCCAGCAGTGATGCGGGGGAGCAGTACTTC. Its protein is CASSDAGEQYF.

The chain has TRBV7-9 and TRBJ2-7, with 7 bases aligning to TRBD2. V was clipped by 7 bases and J by 6 bases; unmatched bases: 18. This CDR3 has 16 amino acids. Germline-derived CDR1 and CDR2 are SEHNR and FQNEAQ (reference sequence). The DNA of the CDR3 is TGTGCCAGCAAATCGGAGGGCTCGGCTAGCGGCTCCGAGCAGTACTTC. Its protein product is CASKSEGSASGSEQYF. The complete variable domain, with remaining parts taken from reference TRBV7-9 and TRBJ2-7, reads DTGVSQNPRHKITKRGQNVTFRCDPISEHNRLYWYRQTLGQGPEFLTYFQNEAQLEKSRLLSDRFSAERPKGSFSTLEIQRTEQGDSAMYLCASKSEGSASGSEQYFGPGTRLTVT.

This CDR3 is CASSEGGGTEAFF. The CDR3 DNA reads TGTGCCAGTAGTGAAGGGGGAGGGACTGAAGCTTTCTTT. The rearrangement links TRBV19 to TRBJ1-1; D possibly corresponds to TRBD1 (6 bases). The CDR3 sequence is 13 residues long. V was trimmed by 5 bases and J by 5 bases, leaving 12 bases between them. CDR1 and CDR2 from the germline V gene are LNHDA and SQIVND (reference sequence). Drawing the rest from reference TRBV19 and TRBJ1-1, the complete variable domain is DGGITQSPKYLFRKEGQNVTLSCEQNLNHDAMYWYRQDPGQGLRLIYYSQIVNDFQKGDIAEGYSVSREKKESFPLTVTSAQKNPTAFYLCASSEGGGTEAFFGQGTRLTVV.

This chain links TRBV30 with TRBJ1-1; 8 nucleotides agree with TRBD1. The ends lost 2 bases at V and 5 bases at J; junction bases unmatched: 4. The V gene's germline CDR1 is GTSNPN and CDR2 SVGIG (reference sequence). The length of the CDR3 is 13 residues. The CDR3 DNA sequence: TGTGCCTGGAGTAACAGGGGGAGGACTGAAGCTTTCTTT. This translates into CAWSNRGRTEAFF.

The rearrangement links TRBV2 to TRBJ2-7; TRBD2 aligns across 13 bases. This CDR3 region has 16 residues. CDR1 SNHLY and CDR2 FYNNEI come from the germline V gene. Trimming removed 0 bases from V and 5 bases from J; junction bases left unmatched: 4. CDR3 DNA: TGTGCCAGCAGTGAAGCGGGACTAGCGGGGTTTGACGAGCAGTACTTC. The encoded protein is CASSEAGLAGFDEQYF.

Points on this clone: One end of the junction varies from germline; a read error may be responsible. This chain uses TRBV5-6 with TRBJ1-1; 8 bases match TRBD1. This CDR3 comprises 17 residues. Germline CDR1 SGHDT, CDR2 YYEEEE. CDR3 loop: CTSSLMTGVHSGTEAFF. CDR3 coding DNA: TGTACCAGCAGCTTGATGACAGGGGTTCACAGCGGCACTGAAGCTTTCTTT.

The rearrangement links TRBV4-1 to TRBJ2-2, with a tentative D call TRBD2 (6 bases). The CDR3 is made up of 13 amino acids. V lost 3 bases, J lost 6 bases, and 8 bases lay in between. Per germline, CDR1 MGHRA and CDR2 YSYEKL. CDR3 DNA sequence: TGCGCCAGCAGCCATGGGGAGGCCGGGGAGCTGTTTTTT. Translated: CASSHGEAGELFF.

Worth noting for this clone: Other nucleotide sequences from this sample produce the same CDR3. V usage is TRBV7-6 and J usage is TRBJ2-1, with D possibly matching TRBD2 (6 bases). Germline CDR1 reads SGHVS; CDR2 reads FNYEAQ. This CDR3 region has 16 residues. Trimming removed 3 bases from V and 0 bases from J, with 12 bases in between. The CDR3 nucleotides read TGTGCCAGCAGCTTGGGAGCGGGTAGCTCCTACAATGAGCAGTTCTTC. This encodes CASSLGAGSSYNEQFF.

To note about this clone: At one end, the junction sequence differs from germline, possibly due to a read error. The gene calls are TRBV5-6 and TRBJ2-7; 9 bases line up with TRBD1. This CDR3 has 14 residues. CDR1 SGHDT and CDR2 YYEEEE come from the germline V gene. The CDR3 here is CASSYTGGSYGQYF. The CDR3 nucleotides read TGTGCCAGCTCCTACACAGGGGGCTCCTACGGGCAGTACTTC.

The chain uses TRBV18 and TRBJ2-2, with TRBD2 matching 7 bases. CDR3 length: 16 amino acids. V lost 6 bases, J lost 5 bases, and 12 bases stayed unmatched. Germline V lookup: CDR1 KGHSH, CDR2 LQKENI. The CDR3 is CASSVLSGEGTGELFF. CDR3 DNA: TGTGCCAGCTCGGTACTCAGCGGGGAAGGGACCGGGGAGCTGTTTTTT.

A word on this clone: A junction boundary mismatches the germline segment, possibly from a read error. V and J are TRBV7-9 and TRBJ1-2, with 7 bases fitting TRBD1. Germline V gene sequence: CDR1 SEHNR, CDR2 FQNEAQ (reference sequence). CDR3 size: 13 residues. The CDR3 loop reads CASNDRVDYGYPF. The CDR3 nucleotides are TGTGCCAGCAACGACAGGGTAGACTATGGCTACCCCTTC.

J is TRBJ2-2 and V is TRBV7-9, with D perhaps matching TRBD2 (6 bases). Germline V gene lookup returns CDR1 SEHNR and CDR2 FQNEAQ (reference sequence). This CDR3 is 16 amino acids long. V dropped 2 bases and J dropped 2 bases, with 12 bases sitting between them. The CDR3 reads CASSLRLAINTGELFF. The CDR3 DNA sequence: TGTGCCAGCAGCTTACGGCTAGCGATAAACACCGGGGAGCTGTTTTTT. Complete variable domain (other parts from reference TRBV7-9 and TRBJ2-2): DTGVSQNPRHKITKRGQNVTFRCDPISEHNRLYWYRQTLGQGPEFLTYFQNEAQLEKSRLLSDRFSAERPKGSFSTLEIQRTEQGDSAMYLCASSLRLAINTGELFFGEGSRLTVL.

J is TRBJ2-1 and V is TRBV18; D is possibly TRBD1 (5 bases). This CDR3 comprises 16 residues. Germline CDR1 is KGHSH and CDR2 is LQKENI. V lost 0 bases and J 2 bases, leaving 11 bases between the germline ends. CDR3 DNA sequence: TGTGCCAGCTCACCACCCTCCCGGACAACCTACAATGAGCAGTTCTTC. Translating gives CASSPPSRTTYNEQFF.

The gene calls are TRBV19 and TRBJ2-3; the match to TRBD2 covers 8 bases. Germline V gene sequence: CDR1 LNHDA, CDR2 SQIVND (reference sequence). The trim removed 5 bases at V and 0 bases at J, leaving 10 bases unmatched. The CDR3 spans 17 residues. The CDR3 region has the DNA TGTGCCAGTAGTCCCAGCGCGGGGGGCCTTAGCACAGATACGCAGTATTTT. This sequence encodes CASSPSAGGLSTDTQYF.

The chain has TRBV4-1 and TRBJ1-1; perhaps TRBD1 as D (5 bases). Trimming stripped 3 bases from V and 0 bases from J, with 8 bases between. The CDR3 loop spans 14 amino acids. CDR1 and CDR2 from the germline V gene are MGHRA and YSYEKL. The CDR3 nucleotides are TGCGCCAGCAGCCACCCAGGGCTGAACACTGAAGCTTTCTTT. Translation gives CASSHPGLNTEAFF.

This chain uses TRBV4-3 with TRBJ2-7; weak D call: TRBD2 (6 bases). V lost 4 bases and J lost 4, with 14 bases in between. The CDR3 is 14 residues long. Germline V gives CDR1 LGHNA, CDR2 YSLEER. CDR3 nucleotide sequence: TGCGCCAGCAGCCCGGGGGACGGGCCTTACGAGCAGTACTTC. Amino acids: CASSPGDGPYEQYF.

V gene TRBV7-8 combines with J gene TRBJ1-3; weak D call: TRBD1 (6 bases). The CDR3 has 15 residues. Deletions cut 5 bases from V and 0 bases from J, with 11 bases between. Germline lookup yields CDR1 SGHVS and CDR2 FQNEAQ. The CDR3 is CASSASGASGNTIYF. The CDR3 DNA sequence: TGTGCCAGCAGCGCTTCAGGGGCCTCTGGAAACACCATATATTTT.